This T cell receptor beta chain was found in a study of blood T cell repertoires in COVID-19. The Seattle site enrolled patients during active infection and followed them longitudinally. Trimming took off 0 bases at V and 8 bases at J, with 15 bases between the two ends. The CDR3 is 16 amino acids. The germline gives CDR1 SGHKS, CDR2 YYEKEE (reference sequence). In the original analysis: Amplification of reference gene primers provided the estimated nucleated cell counts. The method was immunoSEQ multiplex PCR; TCRdb's version includes in-frame clones alone and lacks a portion of them. The V and J calls and clone size are taken from that table; D and trimming were inferred from the DNA. The data hold fewer than 700,000 clones, with about 88% observed a single time.

This sequence was found in a woman between 50 and 59 years old with COVID-19, enrolled during active disease. V and J are TRBV5-5 and TRBJ1-6; D possibly corresponds to TRBD1 (6 bases). Sample: peripheral blood. CDR3 residues: CASSLGGGLWDSPLHF. The DNA of the CDR3 is TGTGCCAGCAGCTTGGGCGGGGGGCTTTGGGATTCACCCCTCCACTTT.